Shown below are 10 T cell receptor beta chains from a single sample sequenced in a study of blood T cell repertoires in COVID-19. Assay: immunoSEQ multiplex PCR; the TCRdb copy retains only in-frame clones and omits some. The sample shows approximately 210,000 clones, roughly four fifths of them seen only once. Material for sequencing was peripheral blood. These receptors originate from a woman older than 75 with COVID-19, enrolled during active disease.

The chain couples TRBV5-1 to TRBJ2-5; D not certain. Germline CDR1 reads SGHRS; CDR2 reads YFSETQ. This CDR3 is built from 13 residues. Trimming took 0 bases from V and 4 from J, leaving 7 bases between them. This CDR3 is CASSLALGETQYF. The CDR3 DNA sequence: TGCGCCAGCAGCTTGGCCCTAGGAGAGACCCAGTACTTC.

This clone came up a few times. The chain carries TRBV5-1 and TRBJ1-2; the D gene is possibly TRBD1 (6 bases). This CDR3 region has 13 residues. V was trimmed by 0 bases and J by 4 bases, leaving 7 bases between them. Germline V gene data show CDR1 as SGHRS and CDR2 as YFSETQ. DNA for the CDR3: TGCGCCAGCAGCTTGGAAGGGGGCTATGGCTACACCTTC. Amino acid sequence: CASSLEGGYGYTF.

A few counts support this clone. The chain is built from TRBV18 and TRBJ2-7; maybe TRBD2 (6 bases). The germline CDR1 and CDR2 sequences are KGHSH and LQKENI. V lost 0 bases, J lost 3 bases, and 9 bases lay in between. The CDR3 is 14 residues long. CDR3 in DNA: TGTGCCAGCTCACCACCCGTCGGGGGCTACGAGCAGTACTTC. It specifies CASSPPVGGYEQYF.

This chain joins TRBV9 and TRBJ1-1, with D hard to call. Germline loops: CDR1 SGDLS, CDR2 YYNGEE. The CDR3 runs 15 residues. Trimming took 0 bases from V and 1 from J, leaving 10 bases between them. CDR3 nucleotide sequence: TGTGCCAGCAGCGTAGGCATAAGAGAGAACACTGAAGCTTTCTTT. Translated, it gives CASSVGIRENTEAFF. Variable domain in full (rest from reference TRBV9 and TRBJ1-1): DSGVTQTPKHLITATGQRVTLRCSPRSGDLSVYWYQQSLDQGLQFLIQYYNGEERAKGNILERFSAQQFPDLHSELNLSSLELGDSALYFCASSVGIRENTEAFFGQGTRLTVV.

The chain recombines TRBV5-4 with TRBJ2-7; the D gene is possibly TRBD1 (6 bases). The CDR3 extends over 14 amino acids. Germline-derived CDR1 and CDR2 are SGHNT and YYREEE (reference sequence). Between the trimmed V and J ends, which lost 2 bases and 4 bases, there was a span of 13 bases. In DNA, the CDR3 is TGTGCCAGCAGCTTCACAGGGACCATGTACGAGCAGTACTTC. It specifies CASSFTGTMYEQYF.

V is TRBV10-3 and J is TRBJ2-3; tentative D call: TRBD2 (5 bases). This CDR3 has 12 residues. V lost 11 bases and J lost 1, with 10 bases in between. CDR1 and CDR2 from the germline V gene are ENHRY and SYGVKD. CDR3 protein: CAASEGTDTQYF. The DNA for the CDR3 is TGTGCCGCCTCGGAGGGCACAGATACGCAGTATTTT.

The genes are TRBV4-2 and TRBJ1-2; D possibly corresponds to TRBD1 (5 bases). The CDR3 sequence is 13 residues long. The V end lost 1 base, the J end lost 7 bases, and 10 bases lay between the germline ends. Germline values: CDR1 LGHNA, CDR2 YNFKEQ. For the CDR3, the DNA is TGTGCCAGCAGCCAAGCGGGGGTGTCTGGCTACACCTTC. It codes for CASSQAGVSGYTF.

This chain uses TRBV12-3 or TRBV12-4 with TRBJ1-1, with D perhaps matching TRBD1 (6 bases). The CDR3 totals 12 residues. V was trimmed by 4 bases and J by 7 bases, leaving 10 bases between them. This CDR3 is CASSSRTVEAFF. Here the CDR3 DNA reads TGTGCCAGCAGTTCTCGGACAGTTGAAGCTTTCTTT.

This clone was counted between two and nine times. The gene calls are TRBV18 and TRBJ1-1, with a weak D call TRBD1 (5 bases). The CDR3 consists of 14 residues. V was pared by 8 bases and J by 0 bases, with 13 bases between. CDR1 and CDR2 (germline): KGHSH, LQKENI. CDR3 region: CASTTTALNTEAFF. The CDR3 region has the DNA TGTGCCAGCACGACGACAGCTTTGAACACTGAAGCTTTCTTT.

This clone was found a few times. The genes are TRBV27 and TRBJ2-7, with D possibly TRBD1 on 5 matching bases. Germline assignment: CDR1 MNHEY and CDR2 SMNVEV (reference sequence). This CDR3 is built from 15 residues. Trimming cost V 2 bases and J 0 bases, with 11 bases left between them. CDR3 region: CASSLGQGFSYEQYF. CDR3 in DNA: TGTGCCAGCAGTTTAGGTCAGGGTTTCTCCTACGAGCAGTACTTC.